Here is one TCR beta chain with its context. Its antigen is as yet unknown. Germline lookup yields CDR1 SGHVS and CDR2 FNYEAQ. With 5 bases removed from V and 3 bases from J, the gap between germline ends came to 19 bases. The CDR3 extends over 16 amino acids. The sample is drawn from a study of graft-versus-host responses after intestinal transplantation. The method was immunoSEQ multiplex PCR; TCRdb's version includes in-frame clones alone and lacks a portion of them. The table includes approximately 110,000 clones, 85% to 95% detected once. The sample here was unstimulated CD8+ T cells sorted from spleen or lymph node cells, taken before transplant. The rearrangement joins TRBV7-6 to TRBJ1-1, with D possibly TRBD1 on 5 matching bases. This clonotype was sampled from a human donor who was the organ donor for an intestinal transplant. The CDR3 DNA follows: TGTGCCAGCAGCCCCCCACTGGGGGATCAGGACACTGAAGCTTTCTTT. As protein: CASSPPLGDQDTEAFF.